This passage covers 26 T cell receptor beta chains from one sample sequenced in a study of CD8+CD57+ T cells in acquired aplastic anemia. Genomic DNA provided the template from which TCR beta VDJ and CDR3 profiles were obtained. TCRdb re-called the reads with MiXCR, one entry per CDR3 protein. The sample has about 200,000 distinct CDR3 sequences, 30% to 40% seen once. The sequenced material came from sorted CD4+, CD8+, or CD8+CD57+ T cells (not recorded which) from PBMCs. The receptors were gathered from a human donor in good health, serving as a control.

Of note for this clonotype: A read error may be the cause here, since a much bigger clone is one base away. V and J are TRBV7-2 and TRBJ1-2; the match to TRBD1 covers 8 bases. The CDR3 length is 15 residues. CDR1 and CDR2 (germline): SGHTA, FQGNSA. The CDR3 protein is CASSYDRGRGSGHTF. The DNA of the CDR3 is TGTGCCAGCAGTTACGACAGGGGCAGAGGCTCTGGCCACACCTTC.

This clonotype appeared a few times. CDR3 amino acids: CASSSQGPTSGNTIYF. The CDR3 DNA follows: TGTGCCAGCAGCTCACAGGGACCGACCTCTGGAAACACCATATATTTT. The gene calls are TRBV5-5 and TRBJ1-3, with D perhaps TRBD1 (6 bases). Germline V gene data show CDR1 as SGHKS and CDR2 as YYEKEE (reference sequence). The CDR3 is made up of 16 amino acids. The ends were cut back, 3 bases at V and 0 bases at J, with 13 bases in the middle.

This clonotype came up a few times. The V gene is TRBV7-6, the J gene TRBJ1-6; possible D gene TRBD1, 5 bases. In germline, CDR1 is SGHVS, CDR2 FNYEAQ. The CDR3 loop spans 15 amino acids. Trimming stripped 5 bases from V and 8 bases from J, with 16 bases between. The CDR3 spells CASSLRSGSDSPLHF. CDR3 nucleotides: TGTGCCAGCAGCCTTCGTTCAGGGTCCGATTCACCCCTCCACTTT.

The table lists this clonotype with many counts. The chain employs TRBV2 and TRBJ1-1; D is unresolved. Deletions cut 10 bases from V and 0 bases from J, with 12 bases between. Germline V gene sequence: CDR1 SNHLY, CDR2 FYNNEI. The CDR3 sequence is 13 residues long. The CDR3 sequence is CATTKNLNTEAFF. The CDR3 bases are TGTGCCACAACAAAGAACCTGAACACTGAAGCTTTCTTT.

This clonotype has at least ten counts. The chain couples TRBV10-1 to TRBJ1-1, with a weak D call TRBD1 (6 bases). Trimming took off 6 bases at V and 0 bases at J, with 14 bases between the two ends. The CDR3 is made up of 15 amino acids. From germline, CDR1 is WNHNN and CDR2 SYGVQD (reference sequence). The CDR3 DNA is TGCGCCAGCAGCGCCGCGGGGGGGCTGAACACTGAAGCTTTCTTT. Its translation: CASSAAGGLNTEAFF.

The CDR3 loop is CSAPTSLSYNEQFF. The DNA for the CDR3 is TGCAGTGCTCCGACTAGTCTCTCCTACAATGAGCAGTTCTTC. The gene calls are TRBV29-1 and TRBJ2-1, with D possibly TRBD2 on 6 matching bases. The CDR3 loop spans 14 amino acids. CDR1 is SQVTM and CDR2 is ANQGSEA in the germline V gene.

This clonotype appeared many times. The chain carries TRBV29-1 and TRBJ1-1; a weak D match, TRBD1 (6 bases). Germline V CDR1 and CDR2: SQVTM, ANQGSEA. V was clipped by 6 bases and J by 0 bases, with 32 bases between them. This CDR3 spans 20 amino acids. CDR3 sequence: CSVKLRLSPTGTYMNTEAFF. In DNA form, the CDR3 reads TGCAGCGTAAAGTTGAGGTTAAGTCCTACAGGGACTTATATGAACACTGAAGCTTTCTTT.

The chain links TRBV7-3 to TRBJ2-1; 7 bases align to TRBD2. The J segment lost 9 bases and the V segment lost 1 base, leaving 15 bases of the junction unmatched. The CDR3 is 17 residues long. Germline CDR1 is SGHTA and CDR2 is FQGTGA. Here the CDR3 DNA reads TGTGCCAGCAGCTTAAGACGACTAGCCTCTGTTGTACGTGAGCAGTTCTTC. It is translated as CASSLRRLASVVREQFF.

Here the CDR3 DNA reads TGTGCCAGTAACCCGGGAGGGCAAGGTGAAGCTTTCTTT. The encoded protein is CASNPGGQGEAFF. The chain recombines TRBV19 with TRBJ1-1; D unclear. V shed 7 bases and J shed 7 bases, with 16 bases lying between them. The CDR3 length is 13 residues. Germline-derived CDR1 and CDR2 are LNHDA and SQIVND (reference sequence). Complete variable domain (other parts from reference TRBV19 and TRBJ1-1): DGGITQSPKYLFRKEGQNVTLSCEQNLNHDAMYWYRQDPGQGLRLIYYSQIVNDFQKGDIAEGYSVSREKKESFPLTVTSAQKNPTAFYLCASNPGGQGEAFFGQGTRLTVV.

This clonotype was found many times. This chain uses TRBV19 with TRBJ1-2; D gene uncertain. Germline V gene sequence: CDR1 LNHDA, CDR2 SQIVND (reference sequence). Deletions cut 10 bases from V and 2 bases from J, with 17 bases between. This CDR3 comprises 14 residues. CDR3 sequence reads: CATQPDFPNYGYTF. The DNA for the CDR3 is TGTGCCACCCAGCCAGACTTCCCCAACTATGGCTACACCTTC.

CDR3 DNA: TGTGCCACCAGTGTCACTAGCGGGAGCCACGAGCAGTACTTC. It yields the protein CATSVTSGSHEQYF. The chain uses TRBV24-1 and TRBJ2-7, with 11 bases lining up with TRBD2. The trim removed 5 bases at V and 5 bases at J, leaving 4 bases unmatched. Looked up from germline, CDR1 is KGHDR and CDR2 is SFDVKD. CDR3 length: 14 residues.

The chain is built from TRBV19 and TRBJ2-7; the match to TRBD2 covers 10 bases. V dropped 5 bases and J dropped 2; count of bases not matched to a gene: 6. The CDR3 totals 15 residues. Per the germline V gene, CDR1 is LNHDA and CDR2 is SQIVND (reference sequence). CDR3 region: CASSARLAGTYEQYF. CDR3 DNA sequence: TGTGCCAGTAGTGCAAGACTAGCGGGCACCTACGAGCAGTACTTC.

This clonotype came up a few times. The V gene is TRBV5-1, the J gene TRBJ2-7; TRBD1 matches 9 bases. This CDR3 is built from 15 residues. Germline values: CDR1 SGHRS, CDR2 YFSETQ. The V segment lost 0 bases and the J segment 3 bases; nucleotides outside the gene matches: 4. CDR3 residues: CASSLAETGGYEQYF. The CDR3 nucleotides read TGCGCCAGCAGCTTGGCCGAGACAGGGGGCTACGAGCAGTACTTC. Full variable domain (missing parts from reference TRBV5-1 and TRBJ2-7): KAGVTQTPRYLIKTRGQQVTLSCSPISGHRSVSWYQQTPGQGLQFLFEYFSETQRNKGNFPGRFSGRQFSNSRSEMNVSTLELGDSALYLCASSLAETGGYEQYFGPGTRLTVT.

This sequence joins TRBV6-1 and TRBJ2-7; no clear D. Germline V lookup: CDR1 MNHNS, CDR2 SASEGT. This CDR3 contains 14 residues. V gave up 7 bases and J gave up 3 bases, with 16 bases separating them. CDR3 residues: CASNRQRSIYEQYF. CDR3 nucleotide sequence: TGTGCCAGCAATCGCCAAAGAAGTATCTACGAGCAGTACTTC.

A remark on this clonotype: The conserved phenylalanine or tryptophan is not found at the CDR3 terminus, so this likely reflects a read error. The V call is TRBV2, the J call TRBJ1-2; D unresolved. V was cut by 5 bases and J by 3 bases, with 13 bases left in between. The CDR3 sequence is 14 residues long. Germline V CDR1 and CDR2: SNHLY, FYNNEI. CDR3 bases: TGTGCCAGCAGTAGACGGGTCGCTCACTATGGCTACACCCTC. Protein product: CASSRRVAHYGYTL.

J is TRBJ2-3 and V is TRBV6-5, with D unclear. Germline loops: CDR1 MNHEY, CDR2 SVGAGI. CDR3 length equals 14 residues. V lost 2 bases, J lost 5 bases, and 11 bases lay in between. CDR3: CASSYGITGDTQYF. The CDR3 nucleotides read TGTGCCAGCAGTTACGGGATTACTGGAGATACGCAGTATTTT.

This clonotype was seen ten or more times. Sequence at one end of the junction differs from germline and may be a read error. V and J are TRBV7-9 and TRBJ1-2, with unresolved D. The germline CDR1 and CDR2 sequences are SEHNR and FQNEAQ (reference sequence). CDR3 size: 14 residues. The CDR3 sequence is CASSSIQGRRQPYF. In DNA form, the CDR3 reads TGTGCCAGCAGCTCCATCCAAGGACGGCGCCAGCCTTACTTC.

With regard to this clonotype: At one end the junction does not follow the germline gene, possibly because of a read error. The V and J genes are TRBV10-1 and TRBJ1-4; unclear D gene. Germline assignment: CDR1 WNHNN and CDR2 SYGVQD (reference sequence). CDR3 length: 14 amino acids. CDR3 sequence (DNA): TGCGCCAGCAGTGAGTCGTCCGGGAGCGAAAAACTGTTTTTC. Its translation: CASSESSGSEKLFF.

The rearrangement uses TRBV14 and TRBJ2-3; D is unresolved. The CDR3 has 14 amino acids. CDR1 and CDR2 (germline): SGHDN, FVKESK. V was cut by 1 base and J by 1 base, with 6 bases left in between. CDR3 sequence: CASSQGVRTDTQYF. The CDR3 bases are TGTGCCAGCAGCCAAGGCGTTCGCACAGATACGCAGTATTTT.

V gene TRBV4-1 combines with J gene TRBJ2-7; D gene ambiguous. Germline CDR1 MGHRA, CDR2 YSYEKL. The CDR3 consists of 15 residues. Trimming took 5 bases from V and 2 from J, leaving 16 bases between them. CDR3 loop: CASSLDPISPYEQYF. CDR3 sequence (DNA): TGCGCCAGCAGCTTAGATCCGATAAGCCCCTACGAGCAGTACTTC.

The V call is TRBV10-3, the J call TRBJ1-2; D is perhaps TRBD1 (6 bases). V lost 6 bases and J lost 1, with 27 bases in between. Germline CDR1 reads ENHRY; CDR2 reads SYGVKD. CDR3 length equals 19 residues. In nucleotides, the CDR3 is TGTGCCATCAGCGGGTCGCCCGTTTACCGGGACATGGATAACTATGGCTACACCTTC. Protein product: CAISGSPVYRDMDNYGYTF.

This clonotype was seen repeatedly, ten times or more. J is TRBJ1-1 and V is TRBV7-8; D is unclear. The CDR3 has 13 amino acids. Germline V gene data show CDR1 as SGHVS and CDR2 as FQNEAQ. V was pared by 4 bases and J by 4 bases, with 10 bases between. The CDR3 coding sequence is TGTGCCAGCAGCTCCGAGGCCCGCACTGAAGCTTTCTTT. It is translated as CASSSEARTEAFF. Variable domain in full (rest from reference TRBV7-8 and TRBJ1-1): GAGVSQSPRYKVAKRGQDVALRCDPISGHVSLFWYQQALGQGPEFLTYFQNEAQLDKSGLPSDRFFAERPEGSVSTLKIQRTQQEDSAVYLCASSSEARTEAFFGQGTRLTVV.

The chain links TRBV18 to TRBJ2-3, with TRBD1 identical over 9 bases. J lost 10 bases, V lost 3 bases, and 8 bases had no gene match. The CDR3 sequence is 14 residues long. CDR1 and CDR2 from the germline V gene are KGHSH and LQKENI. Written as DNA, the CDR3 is TGTGCCAGCTCACCCAAACGGACAGGGGAGGCGCAGTATTTT. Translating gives CASSPKRTGEAQYF.

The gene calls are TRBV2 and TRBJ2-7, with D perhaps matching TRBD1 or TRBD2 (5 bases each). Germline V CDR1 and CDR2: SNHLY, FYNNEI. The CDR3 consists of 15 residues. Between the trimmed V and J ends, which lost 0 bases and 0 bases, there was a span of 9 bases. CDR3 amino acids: CASSEAEGSSYEQYF. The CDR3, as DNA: TGTGCCAGCAGTGAAGCCGAGGGGAGCTCCTACGAGCAGTACTTC.

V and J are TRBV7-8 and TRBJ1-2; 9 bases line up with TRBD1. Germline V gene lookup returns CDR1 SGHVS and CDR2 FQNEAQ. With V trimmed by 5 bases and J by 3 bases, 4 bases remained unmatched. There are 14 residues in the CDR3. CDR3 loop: CASSTRDRDYGYTF. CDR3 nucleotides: TGTGCCAGCAGCACCCGGGACAGGGACTATGGCTACACCTTC.

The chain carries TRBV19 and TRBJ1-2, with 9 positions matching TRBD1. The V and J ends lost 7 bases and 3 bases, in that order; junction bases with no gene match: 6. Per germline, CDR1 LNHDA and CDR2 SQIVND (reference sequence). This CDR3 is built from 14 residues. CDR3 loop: CASTRTGDYYGYTF. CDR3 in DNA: TGTGCCAGTACCCGGACAGGGGACTACTATGGCTACACCTTC.